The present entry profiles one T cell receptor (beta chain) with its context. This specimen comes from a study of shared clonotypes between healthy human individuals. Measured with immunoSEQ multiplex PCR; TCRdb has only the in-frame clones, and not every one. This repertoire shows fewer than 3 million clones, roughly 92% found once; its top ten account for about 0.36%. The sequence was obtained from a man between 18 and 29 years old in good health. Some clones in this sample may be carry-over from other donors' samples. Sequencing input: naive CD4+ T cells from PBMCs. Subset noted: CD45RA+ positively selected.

CDR3 sequence: CACAISGLAGGTSTGELFF. The CDR3 coding sequence is TGTGCCTGCGCCATTTCGGGCTTAGCGGGAGGAACCTCCACCGGGGAGCTGTTTTTT. This sequence joins TRBV30 and TRBJ2-2; 10 bases agree with TRBD2. With 6 bases clipped from V and 4 bases from J, the junction kept 20 bases outside the gene matches. Looked up from germline, CDR1 is GTSNPN and CDR2 is SVGIG (reference sequence). CDR3 length: 19 amino acids.